The next 26 T cell receptor beta chains were all read from a single sample in a study of shared clonotypes between healthy human individuals. TCRdb's table, derived via immunoSEQ multiplex PCR, lists solely in-frame clones and lacks some. The table shows 2,100,000 or so clones, with approximately 96% occurring only once. Sequenced sample: naive CD4+ T cells sorted from blood. Subset in this sample: CD45RA+ positively selected. These receptors all come from a man between 18 and 29 years old in good health.

The chain employs TRBV5-6 and TRBJ2-5, with D possibly being TRBD2 (6 bases). CDR1 is SGHDT and CDR2 is YYEEEE in the germline V gene. CDR3 length: 15 residues. The V end was cut by 0 bases, the J end by 1 base, with 10 bases between. The CDR3 nucleotides read TGTGCCAGCAGCTTGGGGATGGAGGGCCAAGAGACCCAGTACTTC. Its translation: CASSLGMEGQETQYF. The variable domain in full, completed from reference TRBV5-6 and TRBJ2-5, reads DAGVTQSPTHLIKTRGQQVTLRCSPKSGHDTVSWYQQALGQGPQFIFQYYEEEERQRGNFPDRFSGHQFPNYSSELNVNALLLGDSALYLCASSLGMEGQETQYFGPGTRLLVL.

This clone was counted a single time. J is TRBJ1-4 and V is TRBV10-3; D is perhaps TRBD1 (5 bases). Per the germline V gene, CDR1 is ENHRY and CDR2 is SYGVKD. The CDR3 has 15 amino acids. V was shortened by 1 base and J by 8 bases, with 14 bases between the two germline ends. The CDR3 DNA follows: TGTGCCATCAGTGAGTTCGGCCAGGGAGGCGAAAAACTGTTTTTT. Translation gives CAISEFGQGGEKLFF.

The rearrangement uses TRBV9 and TRBJ2-7, with 7 bases aligning to TRBD2. Germline V gene sequence: CDR1 SGDLS, CDR2 YYNGEE. The CDR3 length is 15 residues. V shed 1 base and J 2 bases; nucleotides not matched to a gene: 6. CDR3: CASSVRSSGPYEQYF. CDR3 nucleotide sequence: TGTGCCAGCAGCGTAAGATCTAGCGGCCCCTACGAGCAGTACTTC. The variable domain in full, completed from reference TRBV9 and TRBJ2-7, reads DSGVTQTPKHLITATGQRVTLRCSPRSGDLSVYWYQQSLDQGLQFLIQYYNGEERAKGNILERFSAQQFPDLHSELNLSSLELGDSALYFCASSVRSSGPYEQYFGPGTRLTVT.

This rearrangement joins TRBV6-5 to TRBJ1-2; no definite D call. This CDR3 has 13 residues. Deletions cut 4 bases from V and 3 bases from J, with 9 bases between. Per germline, CDR1 MNHEY and CDR2 SVGAGI. The CDR3 loop reads CASSLEEDYGYTF. CDR3 nucleotides: TGTGCCAGCAGTTTGGAAGAGGACTATGGCTACACCTTC.

V usage is TRBV10-2 and J usage is TRBJ1-4; D perhaps matches TRBD1 (6 bases). Germline V gives CDR1 WSHSY, CDR2 SAAADI. This CDR3 has 15 amino acids. V gave up 4 bases and J gave up 4 bases, with 13 bases separating them. DNA for the CDR3: TGCGCCAGCAGTGGGGGGGCAGGGAGTAATGAAAAACTGTTTTTT. This sequence encodes CASSGGAGSNEKLFF.

This rearrangement joins TRBV14 to TRBJ2-7; TRBD2 agrees at 9 bases. Germline loops: CDR1 SGHDN, CDR2 FVKESK. The CDR3 has 13 residues. Trimming took 10 bases from V and 5 from J; bases not matched to a gene: 9. CDR3 in amino acids: CATHIAGANEQYF. The CDR3 DNA is TGTGCCACCCACATAGCGGGAGCCAACGAGCAGTACTTC.

This chain connects TRBV2 to TRBJ1-1; tentative D call: TRBD1 (5 bases). The germline V gene has CDR1 SNHLY and CDR2 FYNNEI. V lost 8 bases and J lost 10, with 14 bases in between. This CDR3 contains 11 residues. The CDR3 DNA follows: TGTGCCAGCGGGATCGGGGACGTAGCTTTCTTT. It yields the protein CASGIGDVAFF.

Remarks on this clone: The same CDR3 can be traced to other DNA sequences in this sample. CDR3 in DNA: TGTGCCAGCAGTTACTCGAGGGGGGGTTATGGCTACACCTTC. Residues: CASSYSRGGYGYTF. The chain joins TRBV6-5 to TRBJ1-2; TRBD1 is a possible D gene (6 bases). With 0 bases removed from V and 5 bases from J, the gap between germline ends came to 10 bases. The germline CDR1 and CDR2 sequences are MNHEY and SVGAGI. CDR3 length equals 14 residues.

The chain links TRBV5-1 to TRBJ2-5; D is unresolved. Germline V CDR1 and CDR2: SGHRS, YFSETQ. The CDR3 spans 12 residues. V lost 0 bases and J lost 12, with 12 bases in between. CDR3 nucleotide sequence: TGCGCCAGCAGCTTGGACTCCGGGCTGGAGTACTTC. It is translated as CASSLDSGLEYF.

This sequence joins TRBV27 and TRBJ2-3; a possible D gene is TRBD2 (7 bases). The CDR3 runs 14 residues. Germline CDR1 reads MNHEY; CDR2 reads SMNVEV (reference sequence). V was trimmed by 3 bases and J by 2 bases, leaving 9 bases between them. The CDR3 reads CASSLGGLTDTQYF. The CDR3 DNA sequence: TGTGCCAGCAGTTTGGGGGGGCTCACAGATACGCAGTATTTT.

The chain has TRBV5-4 and TRBJ1-6, with 11 bases fitting TRBD1. Per the germline V gene, CDR1 is SGHNT and CDR2 is YYREEE (reference sequence). CDR3 size: 19 residues. V shed 2 bases and J 0 bases; nucleotides not matched to a gene: 7. The CDR3 region is CASSFKGTGGSSYNSPLHF. The CDR3, as DNA: TGTGCCAGCAGCTTTAAAGGGACAGGGGGAAGCTCCTATAATTCACCCCTCCACTTT. Complete variable domain (other parts from reference TRBV5-4 and TRBJ1-6): ETGVTQSPTHLIKTRGQQVTLRCSSQSGHNTVSWYQQALGQGPQFIFQYYREEENGRGNFPPRFSGLQFPNYSSELNVNALELDDSALYLCASSFKGTGGSSYNSPLHFGNGTRLTVT.

The chain recombines TRBV7-2 with TRBJ2-7; D is perhaps TRBD2 (6 bases). Trimming shortened V by 5 bases and J by 0 bases, and 14 bases separated the two germline ends. CDR1 and CDR2 (germline): SGHTA, FQGNSA. This CDR3 region has 15 residues. Here the CDR3 DNA reads TGTGCCAGCAGCGCCGACTCTAGCGCCTCCTACGAGCAGTACTTC. Its protein is CASSADSSASYEQYF. Full variable domain (rest looked up from reference TRBV7-2 and TRBJ2-7): GAGVSQSPSNKVTEKGKDVELRCDPISGHTALYWYRQSLGQGLEFLIYFQGNSAPDKSGLPSDRFSAERTGGSVSTLTIQRTQQEDSAVYLCASSADSSASYEQYFGPGTRLTVT.

This clone was seen a few times. This rearrangement joins TRBV7-2 to TRBJ2-3, with D hard to call. Trimming removed 7 bases from V and 4 bases from J, with 12 bases in between. The CDR3 extends over 13 amino acids. Per the germline V gene, CDR1 is SGHTA and CDR2 is FQGNSA. The CDR3 sequence: CASNDIPSDTQYF. DNA for the CDR3: TGTGCCAGCAATGATATCCCCTCAGATACGCAGTATTTT.

V is TRBV5-6 and J is TRBJ1-2; 9 bases map to TRBD1. The germline V gene encodes CDR1 SGHDT and CDR2 YYEEEE. Trimming took 3 bases from V and 8 from J; bases not matched to a gene: 2. The CDR3 has 12 amino acids. In DNA form, the CDR3 reads TGTGCCAGCAGCTCGACAGGGGGAGGCTACACCTTC. Protein sequence: CASSSTGGGYTF.

The rearrangement uses TRBV30 and TRBJ1-6; D gene ambiguous. The CDR3 has 15 amino acids. CDR1 is GTSNPN, CDR2 SVGIG, per germline (reference sequence). The ends were cut back, 1 base at V and 7 bases at J, with 14 bases in the middle. DNA for the CDR3: TGTGCCTGGAGTGACAATGGCGGGTCAAATTCACCCCTCCACTTT. It specifies CAWSDNGGSNSPLHF.

V gene TRBV29-1 combines with J gene TRBJ2-3; TRBD1 matches at 10 bases. V dropped 6 bases and J dropped 1; count of bases not matched to a gene: 7. The CDR3 is 15 amino acids. The V gene's germline CDR1 is SQVTM and CDR2 ANQGSEA. CDR3 protein: CSVRQGARGTDTQYF. CDR3 DNA: TGCAGCGTACGACAGGGGGCCAGAGGCACAGATACGCAGTATTTT.

This clone was seen once. This chain links TRBV6-1 with TRBJ1-3; no clear D gene. The CDR3 extends over 15 amino acids. V lost 2 bases and J lost 0, with 8 bases in between. CDR1 MNHNS and CDR2 SASEGT come from the germline V gene. CDR3 amino acids: CASSERSNSGNTIYF. The CDR3, as DNA: TGTGCCAGCAGTGAACGGAGTAACTCTGGAAACACCATATATTTT.

This clone was observed once. The chain combines TRBV6-1 with TRBJ2-7, with no clear D. This CDR3 is built from 15 residues. V was shortened by 8 bases and J by 2 bases, with 19 bases between the two germline ends. Germline CDR1 is MNHNS and CDR2 is SASEGT. DNA of the CDR3: TGTGCCAGCCTCGACCGGACCAAAAAAGCCTACGAGCAGTACTTC. This translates into CASLDRTKKAYEQYF.

The V and J genes are TRBV10-1 and TRBJ2-7, with 7 bases matching TRBD2. The CDR3 is 12 residues long. Germline CDR1 WNHNN, CDR2 SYGVQD (reference sequence). The ends lost 6 bases at V and 7 bases at J; junction bases unmatched: 6. The CDR3 sequence is CASRNGLGEQYF. CDR3 bases: TGCGCCAGCAGGAACGGACTAGGAGAGCAGTACTTC.

The chain employs TRBV18 and TRBJ2-7, with a weak D call TRBD1 (7 bases). The germline V and J ends were trimmed by 5 bases and 4 bases, with 33 bases remaining between them. CDR3 length: 20 residues. The V gene's germline CDR1 is KGHSH and CDR2 LQKENI. CDR3 DNA: TGTGCCAGCTCAGGTGGACCGGGACAGCGATATCTTGGGGGGTTATACGAGCAGTACTTC. Translation: CASSGGPGQRYLGGLYEQYF.

The chain couples TRBV15 to TRBJ1-5, with D perhaps matching TRBD1 (5 bases). V was trimmed by 5 bases and J by 4 bases, leaving 12 bases between them. The CDR3 consists of 14 residues. Germline values: CDR1 LNHNV, CDR2 YYDKDF (reference sequence). The DNA of the CDR3 is TGTGCCACCAGCGCTACAGGAGGTAATCAGCCCCAGCATTTT. It codes for CATSATGGNQPQHF.

J is TRBJ2-7 and V is TRBV5-1; tentative D call: TRBD2 (7 bases). Germline-derived CDR1 and CDR2 are SGHRS and YFSETQ. The germline V and J ends were trimmed by 5 bases and 1 base, with 19 bases remaining between them. The CDR3 is made up of 16 amino acids. CDR3 in amino acids: CASSPRGGAGSYEQYF. CDR3 DNA: TGCGCCAGCAGTCCCCGTGGGGGGGCAGGGTCCTACGAGCAGTACTTC.

The CDR3 region has the DNA TGTGCCAGCAGCCCCTTTACCCTAGCGGGAGGGCCCACAGATACGCAGTATTTT. Translated, it gives CASSPFTLAGGPTDTQYF. This sequence joins TRBV7-6 and TRBJ2-3; 12 bases are shared with TRBD2. Germline assignment: CDR1 SGHVS and CDR2 FNYEAQ. CDR3 length: 18 residues. Unmatched junction bases numbered 11, after V lost 5 bases and J lost 2 bases.

The V call is TRBV6-6, the J call TRBJ1-5; 9 bases align to TRBD1. The V gene's germline CDR1 is MNHNY and CDR2 SVGAGI (reference sequence). This CDR3 spans 14 amino acids. V lost 7 bases and J lost 5; bases outside the gene matches: 6. The CDR3 spells CASIQDRGDQPQHF. The DNA of the CDR3 is TGTGCCAGCATCCAAGACAGGGGGGATCAGCCCCAGCATTTT.

A note on this clone: Within the sample, other DNA sequences also encode this same CDR3. The chain has TRBV28 and TRBJ2-2, with 9 bases lining up with TRBD1. CDR3 length: 14 residues. The V and J ends lost 6 bases and 2 bases, in that order; junction bases with no gene match: 1. Germline CDR1 and CDR2: MDHEN and SYDVKM. CDR3 sequence: CASRGQGNTGELFF. The CDR3 DNA reads TGTGCCAGCAGGGGACAGGGAAACACCGGGGAGCTGTTTTTT.

The V gene is TRBV5-1, the J gene TRBJ2-3; TRBD2 is a possible D gene (7 bases). This CDR3 region has 16 residues. Germline V CDR1 and CDR2: SGHRS, YFSETQ. The ends were cut back, 0 bases at V and 4 bases at J, with 15 bases in the middle. Here the CDR3 reads CASSLDGGGAADTQYF. The CDR3 coding sequence is TGCGCCAGCAGCTTGGATGGAGGGGGGGCCGCAGATACGCAGTATTTT.